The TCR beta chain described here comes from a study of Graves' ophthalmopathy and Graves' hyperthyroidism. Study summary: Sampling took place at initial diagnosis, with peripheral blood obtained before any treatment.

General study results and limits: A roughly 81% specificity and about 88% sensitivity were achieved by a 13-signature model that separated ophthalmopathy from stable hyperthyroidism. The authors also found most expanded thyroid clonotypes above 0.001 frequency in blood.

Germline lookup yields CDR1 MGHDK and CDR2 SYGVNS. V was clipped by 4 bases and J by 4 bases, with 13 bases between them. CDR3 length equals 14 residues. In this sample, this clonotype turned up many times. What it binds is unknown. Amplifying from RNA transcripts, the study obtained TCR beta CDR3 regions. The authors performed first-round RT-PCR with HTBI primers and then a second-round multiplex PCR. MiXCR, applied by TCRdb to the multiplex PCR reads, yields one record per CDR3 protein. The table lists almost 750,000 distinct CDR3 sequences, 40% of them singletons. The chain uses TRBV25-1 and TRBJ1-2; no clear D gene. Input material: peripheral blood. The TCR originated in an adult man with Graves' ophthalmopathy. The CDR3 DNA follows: TGTGCCAGCAGTGGCCACGGCCCGTTCTATGGCTACACCTTC. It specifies CASSGHGPFYGYTF.